These 21 T cell receptor beta chains were sequenced from one sample in a study of T cell responses to AZD1222 COVID-19 vaccine. The assay was immunoSEQ multiplex PCR, and TCRdb's table has in-frame clones only and misses some. In the table there are approximately 73,000 clones, 82% of which are singletons. Sequences were derived from peripheral blood, sampled on day 0 of AZD1222 vaccination. The receptors originated from an adult in good health.

V gene TRBV4-3 combines with J gene TRBJ2-3; 9 bases are shared with TRBD2. Germline trimming cut 0 bases from V and 1 base from J; bases unmatched to any gene: 5. Germline values: CDR1 LGHNA, CDR2 YSLEER. This CDR3 has 17 residues. CDR3 DNA: TGCGCCAGCAGCCAAGATCATAGCGGGGGCGGCACAGATACGCAGTATTTT. Protein sequence: CASSQDHSGGGTDTQYF.

This clone appeared a few times. The genes are TRBV7-9 and TRBJ1-2; D is possibly TRBD1 (6 bases). This CDR3 has 15 amino acids. The V end was cut by 5 bases, the J end by 3 bases, with 16 bases between. Germline CDR1 and CDR2: SEHNR and FQNEAQ (reference sequence). The CDR3, as DNA: TGTGCCAGCAGCCCGCCCGGACAGCGAGACTATGGCTACACCTTC. Translation gives CASSPPGQRDYGYTF. Combining the CDR3 with reference TRBV7-9 and TRBJ1-2 gives the whole variable domain DTGVSQNPRHKITKRGQNVTFRCDPISEHNRLYWYRQTLGQGPEFLTYFQNEAQLEKSRLLSDRFSAERPKGSFSTLEIQRTEQGDSAMYLCASSPPGQRDYGYTFGSGTRLTVV.

V and J are TRBV5-4 and TRBJ2-1, with 9 nucleotides matching TRBD1. The CDR3 runs to 15 residues. Germline CDR1 reads SGHNT; CDR2 reads YYREEE (reference sequence). Trimming took 4 bases from V and 2 from J; bases not matched to a gene: 4. The CDR3 coding sequence is TGTGCCAGCAGCGACAGGGGGGTCACCTACAATGAGCAGTTCTTC. Translation gives CASSDRGVTYNEQFF.

The chain combines TRBV11-2 with TRBJ2-1; 13 bases align to TRBD2. The CDR3 has 15 residues. The V gene's germline CDR1 is SGHAT and CDR2 FQNNGV. V lost 5 bases and J lost 8; bases outside the gene matches: 6. The CDR3 sequence is CASSPLAGGPYEQFF. As DNA, the CDR3 is TGTGCCAGCAGCCCACTAGCGGGAGGGCCTTATGAGCAGTTCTTC.

This chain links TRBV11-2 with TRBJ2-7; no clear D. V was clipped by 4 bases and J by 1 base, with 11 bases between them. From germline, CDR1 is SGHAT and CDR2 FQNNGV. The CDR3 extends over 14 amino acids. The CDR3 DNA reads as TGTGCCAGCAGCTCCGCCGGTGTGTCCTACGAGCAGTACTTC. Translating gives CASSSAGVSYEQYF. The variable domain in full, completed from reference TRBV11-2 and TRBJ2-7, reads EAGVAQSPRYKIIEKRQSVAFWCNPISGHATLYWYQQILGQGPKLLIQFQNNGVVDDSQLPKDRFSAERLKGVDSTLKIQPAKLEDSAVYLCASSSAGVSYEQYFGPGTRLTVT.

The chain has TRBV3-1 (or the pseudogene TRBV3-2) and TRBJ1-6; no clear D gene. The CDR3 is 14 residues long. CDR1 is LGHDT, CDR2 YNNKEL, per germline (reference sequence). The V gene lost 1 base and the J gene lost 4 bases, with 5 bases spanning the gap. The CDR3 coding sequence is TGTGCCAGCAGCCAAGGGGGTTATAATTCACCCCTCCACTTT. Encoded protein: CASSQGGYNSPLHF.

V usage is TRBV7-2 and J usage is TRBJ2-1, with D possibly TRBD2 on 5 matching bases. Trimming left V 5 bases short and J 0 bases short, with 14 bases between. CDR1 and CDR2 (germline): SGHTA, FQGNSA. The CDR3 contains 16 residues. CDR3 region: CASSQLGVSSYNEQFF. The CDR3 DNA sequence: TGTGCCAGCAGCCAACTCGGGGTTAGCTCCTACAATGAGCAGTTCTTC.

This chain links TRBV18 with TRBJ2-3; a weak D match, TRBD1 (6 bases). CDR3 length: 13 amino acids. V was pared by 8 bases and J by 4 bases, with 13 bases between. The germline CDR1 and CDR2 sequences are KGHSH and LQKENI. CDR3 nucleotide sequence: TGTGCCAGCACGGACAGAATGGCAGATACGCAGTATTTT. Its protein is CASTDRMADTQYF.

The chain joins TRBV28 to TRBJ2-6, with D maybe TRBD2 (5 bases). The V gene's germline CDR1 is MDHEN and CDR2 SYDVKM. The CDR3 has 19 amino acids. Trimming left V 2 bases short and J 0 bases short, with 17 bases between. As DNA, the CDR3 is TGTGCCAGCAGTTTAAGTCTAGCAGTAAGGCTCTCTGGGGCCAACGTCCTGACTTTC. Its protein is CASSLSLAVRLSGANVLTF.

The chain uses TRBV3-1 (or the pseudogene TRBV3-2) and TRBJ2-2, with a tentative D call TRBD1 (6 bases). V was cut by 5 bases and J by 6 bases, with 19 bases left in between. The CDR3 spans 16 residues. Germline V CDR1 and CDR2: LGHDT, YNNKEL (reference sequence). The CDR3 region is CASSARGREGAGELFF. The DNA of the CDR3 is TGTGCCAGCAGCGCCCGAGGGAGAGAGGGGGCCGGGGAGCTGTTTTTT.

The J gene is TRBJ1-4, the V gene TRBV7-3; D gene unclear. Germline CDR1 is SGHTA and CDR2 is FQGTGA. V was clipped by 3 bases and J by 8 bases, with 10 bases between them. This CDR3 comprises 13 residues. In DNA form, the CDR3 reads TGTGCCAGCAGCTTGGTTCCGGGGGAAAAACTGTTTTTT. Its protein product is CASSLVPGEKLFF.

The chain links TRBV5-4 to TRBJ1-2, with TRBD1 matching 12 bases. Germline trimming cut 2 bases from V and 7 bases from J; bases unmatched to any gene: 6. This CDR3 is built from 15 residues. Germline CDR1 and CDR2: SGHNT and YYREEE (reference sequence). CDR3 in DNA: TGTGCCAGCAGCTTCTCCGGGACAGGGGGCTCTGGCTACACCTTC. It yields the protein CASSFSGTGGSGYTF.

The chain couples TRBV7-6 to TRBJ2-5, with TRBD2 matching over 8 bases. The germline V gene encodes CDR1 SGHVS and CDR2 FNYEAQ. The V gene end was trimmed by 1 base and the J gene end by 4 bases; junction bases not matched to a gene: 5. CDR3 size: 15 residues. The CDR3 nucleotides are TGTGCCAGCAGCTTAGTTCGGGGGGGCTCAGAGACCCAGTACTTC. It yields the protein CASSLVRGGSETQYF.

V and J are TRBV5-6 and TRBJ2-7, with 7 bases fitting TRBD1. J gave up 2 bases and V 4 bases, and 6 bases lay outside the gene matches. The CDR3 contains 14 residues. The germline V gene has CDR1 SGHDT and CDR2 YYEEEE. The CDR3 nucleotides read TGTGCCAGCAGCCTCCGGGACAGTGCCTACGAGCAGTACTTC. This gives the protein CASSLRDSAYEQYF. Full variable domain (missing parts from reference TRBV5-6 and TRBJ2-7): DAGVTQSPTHLIKTRGQQVTLRCSPKSGHDTVSWYQQALGQGPQFIFQYYEEEERQRGNFPDRFSGHQFPNYSSELNVNALLLGDSALYLCASSLRDSAYEQYFGPGTRLTVT.

The chain couples TRBV6-2 or TRBV6-3 to TRBJ2-1, with 8 bases matching TRBD2. This CDR3 is built from 14 residues. V shed 5 bases, J shed 6 bases, and the junction held 6 bases outside the gene matches. Germline CDR1 MNHEY, CDR2 SVGEGT. The CDR3 DNA sequence: TGTGCCAGCAGTGGTCCTCGGGGGGGCAATGAGCAGTTCTTC. Protein product: CASSGPRGGNEQFF.

The chain carries TRBV4-3 and TRBJ1-2; 8 positions agree with TRBD1. CDR3 size: 15 residues. V shed 1 base, J shed 9 bases, and the junction held 10 bases outside the gene matches. CDR1 is LGHNA, CDR2 YSLEER, per germline. CDR3 residues: CASSQGQGFRASYTF. CDR3 DNA sequence: TGCGCCAGCAGCCAAGGACAGGGGTTCCGTGCGAGCTACACCTTC.

This chain uses TRBV6-5 with TRBJ1-5, with D tentatively TRBD1 (5 bases). V was shortened by 11 bases and J by 1 base, with 15 bases between the two germline ends. The CDR3 is 14 amino acids. Germline lookup yields CDR1 MNHEY and CDR2 SVGAGI. The CDR3 spells CASSGISSNQPQHF. CDR3 coding DNA: TGTGCCTCCTCAGGGATTTCCAGCAATCAGCCCCAGCATTTT.

This chain uses TRBV5-5 with TRBJ1-1; D is ambiguous. Trimming stripped 4 bases from V and 0 bases from J, with 7 bases between. This CDR3 spans 13 amino acids. Germline CDR1 SGHKS, CDR2 YYEKEE (reference sequence). Here the CDR3 DNA reads TGTGCCAGCAGCCCAGAACTGAACACTGAAGCTTTCTTT. Translated, it gives CASSPELNTEAFF.

This clone was found a few times. This chain connects TRBV19 to TRBJ2-1; D unresolved. Germline CDR1 is LNHDA and CDR2 is SQIVND (reference sequence). Trimming took 1 base from V and 6 from J, leaving 10 bases between them. This CDR3 spans 14 amino acids. CDR3 sequence (DNA): TGTGCCAGTAGTATAGGACTCCTGGGCAATGAGCAGTTCTTC. Its protein product is CASSIGLLGNEQFF.

V usage is TRBV5-8 and J usage is TRBJ2-1, with a possible D match to TRBD2 (5 bases). The CDR3 contains 12 residues. V was pared by 4 bases and J by 8 bases, with 10 bases between. CDR1 and CDR2 from the germline V gene are SGHTS and YDEGEE. DNA for the CDR3: TGTGCCAGCAGCCTGCGGGTCGATGAGCAGTTCTTC. Translated, it gives CASSLRVDEQFF.

The gene calls are TRBV7-9 and TRBJ2-5; unclear D gene. The V end lost 5 bases, the J end lost 3 bases, and 13 bases lay between the germline ends. Germline CDR1 is SEHNR and CDR2 is FQNEAQ (reference sequence). The CDR3 is 14 amino acids. The CDR3 sequence is CASSPFREEETQYF. CDR3 in DNA: TGTGCCAGCAGCCCTTTTCGAGAAGAAGAGACCCAGTACTTC.